This T cell receptor (beta chain) was documented in a study of blood T cell repertoires in COVID-19. Study-wide background: Samples came from the United States, Italy and Spain, spanning acute and convalescent COVID-19.

Assay used: immunoSEQ multiplex PCR; TCRdb lists only in-frame clones, some missing. Found here are 400,000 or so clones, 90% of them singletons; the top ten hold less than 0.75%. The CDR3 contains 13 residues. Germline V lookup: CDR1 SGHNT, CDR2 YYREEE (reference sequence). The ends were cut back, 0 bases at V and 8 bases at J, with 9 bases in the middle. The sequence came from a man between 18 and 29 years old who had recovered from COVID-19. Sequenced: PBMCs or T cells enriched from blood (not recorded which). The chain joins TRBV5-4 to TRBJ1-5; D not certain. CDR3 loop: CASSLDAREPQHF. The CDR3 DNA follows: TGTGCCAGCAGCTTGGACGCCCGAGAGCCCCAGCATTTT.